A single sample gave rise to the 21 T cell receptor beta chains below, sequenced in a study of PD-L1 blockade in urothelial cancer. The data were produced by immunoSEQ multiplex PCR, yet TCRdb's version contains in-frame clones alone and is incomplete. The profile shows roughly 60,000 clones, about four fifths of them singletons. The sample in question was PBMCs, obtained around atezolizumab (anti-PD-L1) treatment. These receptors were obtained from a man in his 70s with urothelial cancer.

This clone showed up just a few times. CDR3 sequence (DNA): TGCAGCGTCCCTTCCGCCCCAGGGGACCCATCTCATGGCTACACCTTC. It encodes CSVPSAPGDPSHGYTF. This chain connects TRBV29-1 to TRBJ1-2; maybe TRBD1 (6 bases). The CDR3 extends over 16 amino acids. V lost 6 bases to trimming and J lost 6 bases, with 26 bases between them. Germline V gene data show CDR1 as SQVTM and CDR2 as ANQGSEA. Drawing the rest from reference TRBV29-1 and TRBJ1-2, the complete variable domain is SAVISQKPSRDICQRGTSLTIQCQVDSQVTMMFWYRQQPGQSLTLIATANQGSEATYESGFVIDKFPISRPNLTFSTLTVSNMSPEDSSIYLCSVPSAPGDPSHGYTFGSGTRLTVV.

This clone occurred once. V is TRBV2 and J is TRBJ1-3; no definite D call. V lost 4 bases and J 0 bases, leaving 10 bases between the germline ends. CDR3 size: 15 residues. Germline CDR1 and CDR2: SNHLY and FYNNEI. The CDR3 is CASSVGSFSGNTIYF. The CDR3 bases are TGTGCCAGCAGTGTGGGCAGCTTCTCTGGAAACACCATATATTTT.

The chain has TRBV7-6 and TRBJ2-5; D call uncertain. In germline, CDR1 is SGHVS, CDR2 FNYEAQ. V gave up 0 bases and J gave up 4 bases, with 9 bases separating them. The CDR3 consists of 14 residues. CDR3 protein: CASSLAPQAETQYF. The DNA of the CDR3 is TGTGCCAGCAGCTTAGCCCCGCAGGCAGAGACCCAGTACTTC. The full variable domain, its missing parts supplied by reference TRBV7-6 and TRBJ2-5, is GAGVSQSPRYKVTKRGQDVALRCDPISGHVSLYWYRQALGQGPEFLTYFNYEAQQDKSGLPNDRFSAERPEGSISTLTIQRTEQRDSAMYRCASSLAPQAETQYFGPGTRLLVL.

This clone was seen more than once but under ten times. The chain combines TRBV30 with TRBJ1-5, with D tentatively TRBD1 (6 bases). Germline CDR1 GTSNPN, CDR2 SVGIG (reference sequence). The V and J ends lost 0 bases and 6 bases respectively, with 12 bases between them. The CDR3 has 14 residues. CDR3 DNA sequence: TGTGCCTGGAGTGTACCCAGGGGACGTCAGCCCCAGCATTTT. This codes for CAWSVPRGRQPQHF.

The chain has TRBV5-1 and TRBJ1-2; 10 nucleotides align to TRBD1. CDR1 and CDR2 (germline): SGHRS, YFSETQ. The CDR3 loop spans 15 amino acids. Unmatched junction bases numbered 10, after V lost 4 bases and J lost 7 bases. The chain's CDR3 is CASSQRTGGPSGYTF. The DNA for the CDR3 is TGCGCCAGCAGCCAGAGGACAGGGGGGCCGAGTGGCTACACCTTC.

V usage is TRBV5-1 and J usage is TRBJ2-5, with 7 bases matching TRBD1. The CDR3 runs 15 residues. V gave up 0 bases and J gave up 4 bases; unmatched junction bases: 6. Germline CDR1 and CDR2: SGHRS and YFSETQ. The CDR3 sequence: CASSLGQGFGETQYF. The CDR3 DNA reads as TGCGCCAGCAGCTTGGGACAGGGTTTCGGAGAGACCCAGTACTTC.

CDR3 loop: CASSQVWTGSSTDTQYF. The DNA for the CDR3 is TGCGCCAGCAGCCAAGTCTGGACGGGGTCTAGCACAGATACGCAGTATTTT. The rearrangement links TRBV4-1 to TRBJ2-3; tentative D call: TRBD2 (5 bases). The CDR3 runs to 17 residues. The V and J ends lost 1 base and 0 bases respectively, with 14 bases between them. The V gene's germline CDR1 is MGHRA and CDR2 YSYEKL.

CDR3 nucleotides: TGTGCCAGCAGCCCCAGGAACAGGGAGAACACTGAAGCTTTCTTT. Encoded protein: CASSPRNRENTEAFF. The chain combines TRBV5-4 with TRBJ1-1; maybe TRBD1 (6 bases). This CDR3 spans 15 amino acids. V was shortened by 4 bases and J by 1 base, with 14 bases between the two germline ends. Germline CDR1 reads SGHNT; CDR2 reads YYREEE (reference sequence).

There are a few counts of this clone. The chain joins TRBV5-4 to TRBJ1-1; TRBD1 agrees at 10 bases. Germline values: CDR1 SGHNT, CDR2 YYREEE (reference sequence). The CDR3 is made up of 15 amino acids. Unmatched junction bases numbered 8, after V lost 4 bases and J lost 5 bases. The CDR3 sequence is CASSPRDRGWTEAFF. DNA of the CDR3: TGTGCCAGCAGCCCTAGGGACAGGGGTTGGACTGAAGCTTTCTTT. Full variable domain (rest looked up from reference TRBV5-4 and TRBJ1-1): ETGVTQSPTHLIKTRGQQVTLRCSSQSGHNTVSWYQQALGQGPQFIFQYYREEENGRGNFPPRFSGLQFPNYSSELNVNALELDDSALYLCASSPRDRGWTEAFFGQGTRLTVV.

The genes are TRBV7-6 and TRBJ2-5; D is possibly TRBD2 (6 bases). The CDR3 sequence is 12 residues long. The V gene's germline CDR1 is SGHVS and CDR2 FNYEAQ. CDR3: CASGGIQETQYF. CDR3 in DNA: TGTGCTTCCGGGGGTATTCAAGAGACCCAGTACTTC.

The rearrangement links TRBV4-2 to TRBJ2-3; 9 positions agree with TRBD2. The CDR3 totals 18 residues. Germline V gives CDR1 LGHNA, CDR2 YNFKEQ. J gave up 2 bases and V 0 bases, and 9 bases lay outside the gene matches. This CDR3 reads CASSQDDMAGGITDTQYF. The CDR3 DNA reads TGTGCCAGCAGCCAAGATGATATGGCGGGAGGGATCACAGATACGCAGTATTTT.

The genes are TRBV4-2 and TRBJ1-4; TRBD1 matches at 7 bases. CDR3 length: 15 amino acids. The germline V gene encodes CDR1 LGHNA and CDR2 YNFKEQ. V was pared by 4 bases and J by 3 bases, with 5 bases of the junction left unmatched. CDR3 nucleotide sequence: TGTGCCAGCAGCCCCCGACAGGGATCTAATGAAAAACTGTTTTTT. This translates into CASSPRQGSNEKLFF.

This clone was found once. This CDR3 reads CASSLSTPSTRDRGMNTEAFF. The CDR3 bases are TGTGCCAGCAGTTTATCGACCCCATCTACTCGGGACAGGGGGATGAACACTGAAGCTTTCTTT. The chain uses TRBV27 and TRBJ1-1, with 11 bases matching TRBD1. The trim removed 0 bases at V and 0 bases at J, leaving 15 bases unmatched. The CDR3 consists of 21 residues. Germline V gene lookup returns CDR1 MNHEY and CDR2 SMNVEV (reference sequence).

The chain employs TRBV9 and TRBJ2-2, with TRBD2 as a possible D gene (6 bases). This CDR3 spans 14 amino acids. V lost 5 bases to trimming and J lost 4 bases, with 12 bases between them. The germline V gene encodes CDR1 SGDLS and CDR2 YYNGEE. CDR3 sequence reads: CASRQRASTGELFF. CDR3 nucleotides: TGTGCCAGCAGACAGCGGGCCTCCACCGGGGAGCTGTTTTTT.

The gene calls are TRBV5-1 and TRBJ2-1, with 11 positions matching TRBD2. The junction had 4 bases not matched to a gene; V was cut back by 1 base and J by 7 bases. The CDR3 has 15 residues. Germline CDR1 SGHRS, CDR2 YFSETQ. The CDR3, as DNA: TGCGCCAGCAGCTTGATAGCGGGAGGGTTAAATGAGCAGTTCTTC. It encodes CASSLIAGGLNEQFF.

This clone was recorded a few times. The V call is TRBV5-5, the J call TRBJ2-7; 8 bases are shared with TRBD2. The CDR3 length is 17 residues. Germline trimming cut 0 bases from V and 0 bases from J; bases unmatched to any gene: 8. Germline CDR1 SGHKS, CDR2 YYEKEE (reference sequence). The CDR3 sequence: CASSLGLAGSSSYEQYF. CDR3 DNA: TGTGCCAGCAGCTTGGGTCTAGCGGGCTCGAGCTCCTACGAGCAGTACTTC.

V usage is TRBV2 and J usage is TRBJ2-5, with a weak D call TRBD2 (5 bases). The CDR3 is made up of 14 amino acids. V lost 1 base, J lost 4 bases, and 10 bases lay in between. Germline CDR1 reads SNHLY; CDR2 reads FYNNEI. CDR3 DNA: TGTGCCAGCAGTGAAGTATCGGGGAGAGAGACCCAGTACTTC. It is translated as CASSEVSGRETQYF.

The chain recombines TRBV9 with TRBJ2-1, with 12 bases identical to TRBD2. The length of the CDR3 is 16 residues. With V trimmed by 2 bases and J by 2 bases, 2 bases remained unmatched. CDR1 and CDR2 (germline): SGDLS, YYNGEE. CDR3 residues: CASSVRLAGAYNEQFF. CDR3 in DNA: TGTGCCAGCAGCGTTCGACTAGCGGGGGCCTACAATGAGCAGTTCTTC.

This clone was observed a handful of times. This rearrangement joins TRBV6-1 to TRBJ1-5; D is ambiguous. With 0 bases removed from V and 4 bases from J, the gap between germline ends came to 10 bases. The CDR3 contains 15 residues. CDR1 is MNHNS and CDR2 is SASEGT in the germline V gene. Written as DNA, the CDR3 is TGTGCCAGCAGTGAAGCGCTAGGTTTGAATCAGCCCCAGCATTTT. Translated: CASSEALGLNQPQHF.

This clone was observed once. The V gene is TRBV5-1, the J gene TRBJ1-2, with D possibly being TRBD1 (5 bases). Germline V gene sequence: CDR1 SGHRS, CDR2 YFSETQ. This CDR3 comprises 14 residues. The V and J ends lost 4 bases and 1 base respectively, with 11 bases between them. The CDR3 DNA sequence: TGCGCCAGCAGCCCGTCCAGGGTTAACTATGGCTACACCTTC. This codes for CASSPSRVNYGYTF.

The CDR3 nucleotides read TGCGCCAGCAGCTTTAGTACAGGGAGCTCCTACAATGAGCAGTTCTTC. This codes for CASSFSTGSSYNEQFF. The chain joins TRBV5-1 to TRBJ2-1, with a weak D call TRBD1 (6 bases). The CDR3 loop spans 16 amino acids. Germline V gene lookup returns CDR1 SGHRS and CDR2 YFSETQ. V was clipped by 2 bases and J by 0 bases, with 12 bases between them.